This T cell receptor beta chain was captured in a study of shared clonotypes between healthy human individuals. This clone was seen only a few times. Its antigen is undetermined. The repertoire was sequenced with immunoSEQ multiplex PCR; TCRdb's copy has only in-frame clones and lacks some. The repertoire holds 2 million to 3 million clones, approximately 94% seen once, with around 0.15% in the top ten. Study-wide points: Clonotype sharing across several donors was observed for roughly 5% of naive CD4 clonotypes.

Donors had no recently reported acute infections or vaccinations and were HIV-negative. CDR1 SGHDT and CDR2 YYEEEE come from the germline V gene. V lost 5 bases and J 0 bases, leaving 9 bases between the germline ends. The CDR3 length is 14 residues. The origin of this receptor is a man aged 18 to 30 in good health. The genes are TRBV5-6 and TRBJ1-5; weak D call: TRBD1 (5 bases). Sequencing was done on a sample of naive CD4+ T cells sorted from blood. Subset defined: CD45RA+ positively selected. CDR3 in amino acids: CASSRGDSNQPQHF. CDR3 in DNA: TGTGCCAGCAGTCGAGGGGATAGCAATCAGCCCCAGCATTTT.